This T cell receptor beta chain is drawn from a study of shared clonotypes between healthy human individuals. Findings of the study overall: It was the non-shared clonotypes that had lower generation probabilities than clonotypes shared by all four donors.

The CDR3 has 14 residues. Losses at the gene ends were 2 bases for V and 7 bases for J; bases not matched to a gene: 8. Germline values: CDR1 SGDLS, CDR2 YYNGEE. At deep level, the assay was performed. Measured with immunoSEQ multiplex PCR; TCRdb has only the in-frame clones, and not every one. The table shows about 1.5 million clones, with roughly 97% occurring only once. Of note for this clone: The antigen remains unidentified.

The rearrangement joins TRBV9 to TRBJ1-2; 7 positions match TRBD1. The receptor was derived from a man younger than 40 in good health. The specimen was naive CD4+ T cells sorted from blood. Documented subset: CD45RA+ positively selected. CDR3 protein: CASSVGGGGGGYTF. CDR3 DNA sequence: TGTGCCAGCAGCGTCGGAGGGGGCGGCGGTGGCTACACCTTC. The whole variable domain, remainder taken from reference TRBV9 and TRBJ1-2, is DSGVTQTPKHLITATGQRVTLRCSPRSGDLSVYWYQQSLDQGLQFLIQYYNGEERAKGNILERFSAQQFPDLHSELNLSSLELGDSALYFCASSVGGGGGGYTFGSGTRLTVV.